This T cell receptor beta chain derives from a study of vaccination and CD4 T cells after COVID-19. At the level of the study: Median time from second vaccine dose to sampling was just over 70 days (14 to 241).

Cultured CD4+ T cells had their DNA profiled by the Oncomine TCR Beta short-read assay. TCRdb called the PCR reads again in MiXCR, with one record for every CDR3 protein. The sample contains more than 10,000 distinct CDR3 sequences, 56% of which appear only once. The treatment: roughly 10-day PBMC culture with coronavirus spike peptide pools or control peptides (ViraFEST assay). This CDR3 has 15 amino acids. CDR1 is MNHEY and CDR2 is SMNVEV in the germline V gene (reference sequence). V was trimmed by 4 bases and J by 8 bases, leaving 20 bases between them. A word on this clonotype: Antigen: not known.

This receptor was obtained from a human donor who had recovered from COVID-19. The chain links TRBV27 to TRBJ1-2; D is possibly TRBD1 (5 bases). The sample consisted of CD4+ T cells from blood, cultured in vitro. The CDR3 region is CASSSSAQGRRGYTF. CDR3 sequence (DNA): TGTGCCAGCAGTTCCTCCGCCCAGGGCCGTCGGGGCTACACCTTC.